This T cell receptor beta chain was sequenced for a study of Ad26.COV2.S vaccination and SARS-CoV-2 variants (dated by TCRdb to the early 2020s). Describing the broader study: Donors in the vaccine arm were drawn from COV1001, a multicentre, randomized, double-blind, placebo-controlled phase I-IIa trial testing Ad26.COV2.S in healthy adults. Ad26.COV2.S was administered intramuscularly at a dose of 5x10^10 or 1x10^11 viral particles, either as one shot or as two shots given 56 days apart. The specificity and breadth of SARS-CoV-2-reactive T cell receptors after Ad26.COV2.S vaccination were assessed by TCRbeta repertoire sequencing. A total of roughly 32 samples were included in the TCR-sequenced set, comprising around 20 Ad26.COV2.S vaccine recipients, 5 placebo recipients and 8 SARS-CoV-2 convalescent individuals. Trial participants were randomized into five groups of five: low-dose or high-dose Ad26.COV2.S given once or twice, or placebo on both occasions. Investigators did not know the trial group allocation while performing experiments and assessing outcomes.

As regards this clone: Its antigen has not been determined. No per-base quality is available; no much larger clone lies one base away.

The treatment or condition label on this specimen signifies: roughly 18 received Ad26.COV2.S at low or high dose, single or two shots; about five received placebo; per-sample allocation not given. Repertoires of vaccine and placebo recipients were sequenced from samples collected on day 63 after the first injection. Between 29 July and 7 August 2020, Cohort 1b enrolled 25 adults aged 18-55 years at one site in Boston, USA. Ad26.COV2.S was a replication-incompetent adenovirus type 26 vector that expressed a prefusion-stabilized SARS-CoV-2 spike protein derived from the original Wuhan strain. The immunoSEQ Assay was used to sequence TCRbeta CDR3 regions. After extraction, genomic DNA underwent amplification by bias-controlled multiplex PCR, followed by high-throughput sequencing. The source study handled its data this way. To quantify the absolute abundance of every unique TCRbeta CDR3 region, sequences were collapsed and filtered. T cell fraction was estimated by normalizing TCRbeta template counts to usable DNA, with usable DNA measured through amplification of reference genes found in all nucleated cells. Repertoire TCRs were annotated as SARS-CoV-2-specific by exact matching of V gene, CDR3 amino acid sequence and J gene to a known reactive TCR set. The reference SARS-CoV-2 TCR set was derived from MIRA and filtered for enrichment in COVID-19-positive ImmuneCODE repertoires, a step that removed public or cross-reactive TCRs. Using the MIRA antigens, annotated TCRs were further analysed by specific ORF or by position within an ORF. Breadth was defined as annotated unique rearrangements over total unique productive rearrangements; depth was the summed frequency of those rearrangements. Two-sided Wilcoxon rank-sum tests were applied when comparing TCR breadth between groups. TCRdb holds this immuneACCESS table with in-frame rearrangements only. Some clones are missing; in checked studies, unresolved V genes explain under half, and the rest has no known cause. Clone size and V and J calls were adopted from that table, with D and trimming inferred from the DNA. Counted in this sample were approximately 420,000 clones; roughly 88% of them appeared once. The leading ten clones occupy about 4% of the sample.

Beyond this particular receptor, the publication reports: Non-spike TCR breadth was comparable between vaccine and placebo recipients, consistent with the vaccine containing only spike. After vaccination, spike-specific CD8+ and CD4+ T cell responses were reported to show substantial breadth. Spike-specific TCR breadth was higher in Ad26.COV2.S recipients than in placebo recipients (P = 0.0014). The authors noted that the TCR breadth and depth analyses may have underestimated total T cell responses. Comparing responses between vaccine doses or regimens was not something the study was powered to do.

There are 14 amino acids in the CDR3, from cysteine to phenylalanine inclusive. The DNA shown is the 42-base CDR3, in frame from base 1. V is cut by 1 base and J by 2 bases, and the space between the germline ends is 6 bases. Taken from the germline V gene, the CDR1 and CDR2 loops are SGHDT and YYEEEE. The sequence came from a person aged 18-60 years who received the Ad26.COV2.S COVID-19 vaccine or a placebo. The material sequenced was peripheral blood, taken in a trial of Ad26.COV2.S vaccine versus placebo. The receptor chain draws on TRBV5-6 and TRBJ2-2, with no confidently assigned D gene. The DNA sequence is as follows: TGTGCCAGCAGCTTGCCAATTAACACCGGGGAGCTGTTTTTT. It is translated as CASSLPINTGELFF.